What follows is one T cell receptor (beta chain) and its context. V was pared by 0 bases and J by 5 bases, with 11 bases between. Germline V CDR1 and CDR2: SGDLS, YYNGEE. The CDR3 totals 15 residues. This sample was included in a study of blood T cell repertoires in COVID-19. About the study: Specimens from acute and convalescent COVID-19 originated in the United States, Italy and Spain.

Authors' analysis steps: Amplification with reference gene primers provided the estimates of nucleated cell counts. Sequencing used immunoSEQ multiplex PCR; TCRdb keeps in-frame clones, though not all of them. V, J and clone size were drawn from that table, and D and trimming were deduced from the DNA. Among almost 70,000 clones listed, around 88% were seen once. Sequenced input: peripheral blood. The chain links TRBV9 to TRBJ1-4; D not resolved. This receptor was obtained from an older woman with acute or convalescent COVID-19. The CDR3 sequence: CASSVDPNSNEKLFF. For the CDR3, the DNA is TGTGCCAGCAGCGTAGACCCGAACTCCAATGAAAAACTGTTTTTT.